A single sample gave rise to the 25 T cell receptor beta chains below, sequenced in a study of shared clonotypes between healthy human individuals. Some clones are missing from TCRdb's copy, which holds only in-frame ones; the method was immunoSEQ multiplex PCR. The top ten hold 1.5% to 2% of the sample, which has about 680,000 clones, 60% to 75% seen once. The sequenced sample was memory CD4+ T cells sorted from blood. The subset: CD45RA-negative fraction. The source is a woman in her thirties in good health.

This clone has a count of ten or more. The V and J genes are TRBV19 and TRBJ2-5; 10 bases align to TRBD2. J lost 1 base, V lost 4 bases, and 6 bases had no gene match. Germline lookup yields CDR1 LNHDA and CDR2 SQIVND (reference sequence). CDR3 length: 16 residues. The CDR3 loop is CASSTLAGVPQETQYF. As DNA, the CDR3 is TGTGCCAGTAGTACCCTAGCGGGAGTTCCCCAAGAGACCCAGTACTTC. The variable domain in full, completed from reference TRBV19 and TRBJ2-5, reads DGGITQSPKYLFRKEGQNVTLSCEQNLNHDAMYWYRQDPGQGLRLIYYSQIVNDFQKGDIAEGYSVSREKKESFPLTVTSAQKNPTAFYLCASSTLAGVPQETQYFGPGTRLLVL.

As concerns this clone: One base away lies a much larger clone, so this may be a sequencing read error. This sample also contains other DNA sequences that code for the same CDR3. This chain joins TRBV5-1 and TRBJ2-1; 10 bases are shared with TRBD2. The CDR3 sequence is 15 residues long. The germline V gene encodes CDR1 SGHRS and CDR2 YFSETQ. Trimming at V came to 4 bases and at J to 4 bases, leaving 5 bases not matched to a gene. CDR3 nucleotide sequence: TGCGCCAGCAGCCTGTCTAGCGGGGGTTACAATGAGCAGTTCTTC. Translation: CASSLSSGGYNEQFF.

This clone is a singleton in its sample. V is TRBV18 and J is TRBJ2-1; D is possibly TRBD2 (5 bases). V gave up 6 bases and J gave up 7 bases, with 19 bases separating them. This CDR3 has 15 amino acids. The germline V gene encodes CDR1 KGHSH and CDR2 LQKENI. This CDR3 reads CASSQVGEGTNEQFF. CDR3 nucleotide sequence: TGTGCCAGCTCCCAAGTCGGGGAAGGTACAAATGAGCAGTTCTTC.

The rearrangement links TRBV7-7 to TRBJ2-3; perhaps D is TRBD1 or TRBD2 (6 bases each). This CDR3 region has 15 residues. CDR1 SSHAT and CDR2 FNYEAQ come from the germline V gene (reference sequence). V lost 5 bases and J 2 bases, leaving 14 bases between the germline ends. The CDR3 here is CASSRGRGFTDTQYF. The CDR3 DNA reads TGTGCCAGCAGCCGGGGGCGGGGATTCACAGATACGCAGTATTTT. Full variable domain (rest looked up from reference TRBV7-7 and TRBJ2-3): GAGVSQSPRYKVTKRGQDVTLRCDPISSHATLYWYQQALGQGPEFLTYFNYEAQPDKSGLPSDRFSAERPEGSISTLTIQRTEQRDSAMYRCASSRGRGFTDTQYFGPGTRLTVL.

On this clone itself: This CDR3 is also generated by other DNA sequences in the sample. This CDR3 reads CASSLVGQETQYF. CDR3 DNA sequence: TGTGCCAGCAGCTTGGTGGGACAAGAGACCCAGTACTTC. This sequence joins TRBV5-6 and TRBJ2-5; D gene ambiguous. Germline V gene data show CDR1 as SGHDT and CDR2 as YYEEEE. The germline V and J ends were trimmed by 0 bases and 2 bases, with 5 bases remaining between them. There are 13 residues in the CDR3. The variable domain in full, with the rest retrieved from reference TRBV5-6 and TRBJ2-5, is DAGVTQSPTHLIKTRGQQVTLRCSPKSGHDTVSWYQQALGQGPQFIFQYYEEEERQRGNFPDRFSGHQFPNYSSELNVNALLLGDSALYLCASSLVGQETQYFGPGTRLLVL.

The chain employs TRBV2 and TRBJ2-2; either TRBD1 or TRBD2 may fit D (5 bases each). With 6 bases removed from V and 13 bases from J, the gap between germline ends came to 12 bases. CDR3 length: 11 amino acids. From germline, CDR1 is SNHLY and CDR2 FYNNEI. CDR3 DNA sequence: TGTGCCAGCAGATATGGGGGAGCGCTGTTTTTT. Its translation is CASRYGGALFF.

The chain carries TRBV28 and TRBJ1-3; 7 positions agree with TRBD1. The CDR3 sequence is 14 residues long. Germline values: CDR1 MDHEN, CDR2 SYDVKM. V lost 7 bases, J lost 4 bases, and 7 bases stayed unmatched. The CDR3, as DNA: TGTGCCAGCACCGTTTGGGGACAGGGAAACACCATATATTTT. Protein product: CASTVWGQGNTIYF. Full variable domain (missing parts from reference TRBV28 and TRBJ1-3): DVKVTQSSRYLVKRTGEKVFLECVQDMDHENMFWYRQDPGLGLRLIYFSYDVKMKEKGDIPEGYSVSREKKERFSLILESASTNQTSMYLCASTVWGQGNTIYFGEGSWLTVV.

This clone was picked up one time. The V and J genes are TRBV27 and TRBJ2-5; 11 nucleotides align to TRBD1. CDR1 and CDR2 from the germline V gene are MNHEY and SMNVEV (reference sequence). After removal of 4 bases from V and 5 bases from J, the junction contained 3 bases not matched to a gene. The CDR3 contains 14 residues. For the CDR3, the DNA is TGTGCCAGCAGTTCTCGGACAGGGGGCGAGACCCAGTACTTC. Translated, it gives CASSSRTGGETQYF.

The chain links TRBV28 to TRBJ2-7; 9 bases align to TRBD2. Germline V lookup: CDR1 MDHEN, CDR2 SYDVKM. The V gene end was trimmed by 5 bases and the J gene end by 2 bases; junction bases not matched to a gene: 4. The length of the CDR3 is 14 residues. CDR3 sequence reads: CASSQLAGTYEQYF. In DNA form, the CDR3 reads TGTGCCAGCAGTCAGCTAGCGGGGACCTACGAGCAGTACTTC.

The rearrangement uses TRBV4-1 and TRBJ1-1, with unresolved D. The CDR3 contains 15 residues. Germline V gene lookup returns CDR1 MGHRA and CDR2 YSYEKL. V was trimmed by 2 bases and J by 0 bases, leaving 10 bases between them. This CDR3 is CASSQPRSLNTEAFF. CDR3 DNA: TGCGCCAGCAGCCAACCTAGATCCCTGAACACTGAAGCTTTCTTT.

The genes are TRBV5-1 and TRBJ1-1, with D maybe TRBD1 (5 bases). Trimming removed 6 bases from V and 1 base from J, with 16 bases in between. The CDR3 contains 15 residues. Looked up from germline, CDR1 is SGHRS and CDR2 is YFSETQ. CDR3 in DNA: TGCGCCAGCATGGGCGGGGACGGCGAGAACACTGAAGCTTTCTTT. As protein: CASMGGDGENTEAFF. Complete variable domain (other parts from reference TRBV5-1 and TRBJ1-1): KAGVTQTPRYLIKTRGQQVTLSCSPISGHRSVSWYQQTPGQGLQFLFEYFSETQRNKGNFPGRFSGRQFSNSRSEMNVSTLELGDSALYLCASMGGDGENTEAFFGQGTRLTVV.

CDR3 sequence reads: CASSLFARGLAQPQHF. CDR3 nucleotide sequence: TGTGCCAGCAGTTTATTTGCCAGGGGGCTCGCTCAGCCCCAGCATTTT. The chain recombines TRBV28 with TRBJ1-5, with 8 bases aligning to TRBD1. V dropped 1 base and J dropped 6; count of bases not matched to a gene: 8. Germline loops: CDR1 MDHEN, CDR2 SYDVKM. The CDR3 has 16 residues.

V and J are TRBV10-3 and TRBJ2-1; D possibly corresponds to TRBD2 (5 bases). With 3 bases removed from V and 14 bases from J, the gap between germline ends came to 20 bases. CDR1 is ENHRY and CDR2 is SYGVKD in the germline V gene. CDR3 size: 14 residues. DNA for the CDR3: TGTGCCATCAGTGATTCGGAAGGAGCGGAGCGTAAGTTCTTC. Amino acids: CAISDSEGAERKFF.

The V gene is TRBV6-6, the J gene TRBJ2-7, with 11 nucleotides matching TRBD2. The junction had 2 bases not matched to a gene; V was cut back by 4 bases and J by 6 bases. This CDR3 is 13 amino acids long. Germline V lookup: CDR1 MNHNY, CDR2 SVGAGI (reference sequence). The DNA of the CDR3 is TGTGCCAGCAGTTCACTAGCGGGAGTCGAGCAGTACTTC. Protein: CASSSLAGVEQYF.

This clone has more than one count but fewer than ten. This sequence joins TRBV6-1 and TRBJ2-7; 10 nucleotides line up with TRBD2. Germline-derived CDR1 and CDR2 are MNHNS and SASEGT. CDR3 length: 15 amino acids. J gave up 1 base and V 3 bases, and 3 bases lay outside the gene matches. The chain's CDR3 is CASSDLAGASYEQYF. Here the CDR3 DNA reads TGTGCCAGCAGTGATCTAGCGGGAGCGTCCTACGAGCAGTACTTC.

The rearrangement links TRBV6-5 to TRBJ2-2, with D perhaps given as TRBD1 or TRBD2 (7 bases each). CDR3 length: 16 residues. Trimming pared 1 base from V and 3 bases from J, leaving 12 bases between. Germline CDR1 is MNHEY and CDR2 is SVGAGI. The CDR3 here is CASSYFQGGDTGELFF. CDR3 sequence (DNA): TGTGCCAGCAGTTACTTCCAGGGGGGGGACACCGGGGAGCTGTTTTTT.

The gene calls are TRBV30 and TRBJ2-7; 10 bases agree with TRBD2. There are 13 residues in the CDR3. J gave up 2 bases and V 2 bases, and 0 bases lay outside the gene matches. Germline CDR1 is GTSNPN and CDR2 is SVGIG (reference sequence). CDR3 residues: CAWSSGRAYEQYF. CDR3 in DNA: TGTGCCTGGAGTAGCGGGAGGGCCTACGAGCAGTACTTC.

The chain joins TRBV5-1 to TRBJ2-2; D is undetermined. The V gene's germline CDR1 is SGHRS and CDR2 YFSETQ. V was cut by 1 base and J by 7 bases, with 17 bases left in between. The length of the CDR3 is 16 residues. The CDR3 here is CASSLSSGLKNGELFF. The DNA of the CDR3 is TGCGCCAGCAGCTTGTCTTCCGGGCTGAAGAACGGGGAGCTGTTTTTT.

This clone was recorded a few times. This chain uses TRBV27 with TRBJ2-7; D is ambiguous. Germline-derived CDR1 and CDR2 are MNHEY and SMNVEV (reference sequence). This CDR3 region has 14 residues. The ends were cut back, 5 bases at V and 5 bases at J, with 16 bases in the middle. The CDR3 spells CASSPRSLGNEQYF. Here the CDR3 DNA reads TGTGCCAGCAGTCCCAGGTCGCTGGGAAACGAGCAGTACTTC.

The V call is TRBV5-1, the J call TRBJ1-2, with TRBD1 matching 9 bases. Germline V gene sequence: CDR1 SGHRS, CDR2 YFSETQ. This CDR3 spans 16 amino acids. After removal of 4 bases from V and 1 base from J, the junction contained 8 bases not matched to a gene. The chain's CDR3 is CASSHGRDRVNYGYTF. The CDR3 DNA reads TGCGCCAGCAGCCATGGAAGGGACAGGGTTAACTATGGCTACACCTTC.

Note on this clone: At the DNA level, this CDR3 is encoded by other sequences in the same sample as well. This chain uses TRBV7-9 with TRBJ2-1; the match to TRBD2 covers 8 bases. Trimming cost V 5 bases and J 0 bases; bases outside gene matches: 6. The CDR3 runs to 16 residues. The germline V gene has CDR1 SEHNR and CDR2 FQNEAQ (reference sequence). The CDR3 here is CASSPRGGSSYNEQFF. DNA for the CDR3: TGTGCCAGCAGCCCTCGGGGGGGCAGCTCCTACAATGAGCAGTTCTTC.

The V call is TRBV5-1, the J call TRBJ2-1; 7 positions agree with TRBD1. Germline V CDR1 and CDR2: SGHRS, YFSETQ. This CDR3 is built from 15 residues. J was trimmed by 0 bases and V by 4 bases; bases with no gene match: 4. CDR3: CASSPDRVSYNEQFF. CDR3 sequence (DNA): TGCGCCAGCAGCCCCGACAGGGTCTCCTACAATGAGCAGTTCTTC.

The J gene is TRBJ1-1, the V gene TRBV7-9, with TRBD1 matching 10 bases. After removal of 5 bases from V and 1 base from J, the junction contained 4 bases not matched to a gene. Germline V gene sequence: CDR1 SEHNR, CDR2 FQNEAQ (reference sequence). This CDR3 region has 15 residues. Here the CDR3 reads CASSKWDRGNTEAFF. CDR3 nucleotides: TGTGCCAGCAGCAAGTGGGACAGGGGGAACACTGAAGCTTTCTTT.

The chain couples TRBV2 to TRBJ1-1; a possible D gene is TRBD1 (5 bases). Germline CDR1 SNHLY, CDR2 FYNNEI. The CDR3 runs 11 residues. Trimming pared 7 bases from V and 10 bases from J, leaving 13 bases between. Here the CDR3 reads CASTTGVGAFF. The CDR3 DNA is TGTGCCAGCACCACGGGGGTGGGAGCTTTCTTT.

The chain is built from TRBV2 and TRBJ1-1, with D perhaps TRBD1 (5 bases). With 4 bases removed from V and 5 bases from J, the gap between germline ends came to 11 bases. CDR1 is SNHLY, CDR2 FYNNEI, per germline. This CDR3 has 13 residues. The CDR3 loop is CASSVGEGTEAFF. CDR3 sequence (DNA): TGTGCCAGCAGTGTAGGTGAGGGGACTGAAGCTTTCTTT. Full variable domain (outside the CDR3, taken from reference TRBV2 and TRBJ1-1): EPEVTQTPSHQVTQMGQEVILRCVPISNHLYFYWYRQILGQKVEFLVSFYNNEISEKSEIFDDQFSVERPDGSNFTLKIRSTKLEDSAMYFCASSVGEGTEAFFGQGTRLTVV.